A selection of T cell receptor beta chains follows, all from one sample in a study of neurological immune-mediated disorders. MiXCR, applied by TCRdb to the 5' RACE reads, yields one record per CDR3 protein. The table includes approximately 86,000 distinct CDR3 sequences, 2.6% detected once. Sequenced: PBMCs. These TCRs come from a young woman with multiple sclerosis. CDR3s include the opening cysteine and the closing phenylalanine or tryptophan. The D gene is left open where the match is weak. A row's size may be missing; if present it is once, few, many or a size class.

CDR3: CASSGTFGEKLFF
DNA: TGCGCCAGCAGTGGGACCTTCGGTGAAAAACTGTTTTTT
J: TRBJ1-4
D: .
size: many
V: TRBV10-2

CDR3: CSASSAVQPQHF
DNA: TGCAGTGCTAGCTCGGCAGTTCAGCCCCAGCATTTT
J: TRBJ1-5
D: .
size: many
V: TRBV20-1

CDR3: CASSSNRVHEQYF
DNA: TGTGCCAGCAGTTCGAACAGGGTCCACGAGCAGTACTTC
J: TRBJ2-7
D: .
size: many
V: TRBV27

CDR3: CASSRRLAGGYNEQYF
DNA: TGTGCCAGCAGCCGAAGACTAGCGGGAGGGTATAACGAGCAGTACTTC
J: TRBJ2-7
D: TRBD2
size: many
V: TRBV7-2

CDR3: CASSPGHLLSTDTQYF
DNA: TGTGCCAGCAGCCCTGGACACCTCTTAAGCACAGATACGCAGTATTTT
J: TRBJ2-3
D: .
size: many
V: TRBV7-9

CDR3: CASSIIKGGNTGELFF
DNA: TGCGCCAGCAGCATAATTAAAGGGGGCAACACCGGGGAGCTGTTTTTT
J: TRBJ2-2
D: TRBD1
size: many
V: TRBV5-1

CDR3: CASSLSFGGGEGYTF
DNA: TGTGCCAGCAGTTTATCGTTTGGAGGGGGAGAGGGCTACACCTTC
J: TRBJ1-2
D: .
size: many
V: TRBV27

CDR3: CASSWTGDLRNTIYF
DNA: TGTGCCAGCAGTTGGACAGGGGACTTAAGGAACACCATATATTTT
J: TRBJ1-3
D: TRBD1
size: many
V: TRBV6-5

CDR3: CASSLELAGGSEQFF
DNA: TGTGCCAGCAGCTTAGAGCTAGCGGGAGGAAGTGAGCAGTTCTTC
J: TRBJ2-1
D: TRBD2
size: many
V: TRBV7-2

CDR3: CSATPQSGNTIYF
DNA: TGCAGTGCCACCCCCCAGTCTGGAAACACCATATATTTT
J: TRBJ1-3
D: .
size: many
V: TRBV20-1

CDR3: CASSRGTGNSPLHF
DNA: TGTGCCAGCAGCCGGGGGACAGGGAATTCACCCCTCCACTTT
J: TRBJ1-6
D: TRBD1
size: many
V: TRBV7-3

CDR3: CASGQGSYGYTF
DNA: TGCGCCAGCGGACAGGGTTCCTATGGCTACACCTTC
J: TRBJ1-2
D: TRBD1
size: .
V: TRBV10-1

CDR3: CASRLDRGDSYNSPLHF
DNA: TGTGCCAGCAGATTGGACAGGGGAGACTCCTATAATTCACCCCTCCACTTT
J: TRBJ1-6
D: TRBD1
size: many
V: TRBV6-6

CDR3: CASSAPLSPLAREYNEQFF
DNA: TGTGCCAGCAGCGCCCCCTTATCACCACTAGCGAGAGAGTACAATGAGCAGTTCTTC
J: TRBJ2-1
D: TRBD2
size: many
V: TRBV9

CDR3: CASSLAGFADTQYF
DNA: TGTGCCAGCAGCTTAGCAGGGTTCGCAGATACGCAGTATTTT
J: TRBJ2-3
D: .
size: many
V: TRBV7-2

CDR3: CASSLRLEETQYF
DNA: TGTGCCAGCAGTTTAAGACTAGAAGAGACCCAGTACTTC
J: TRBJ2-5
D: .
size: many
V: TRBV27

CDR3: CASSLDVGSGTSDTQYF
DNA: TGTGCCAGCAGCTTAGATGTGGGTAGCGGGACTTCAGATACGCAGTATTTT
J: TRBJ2-3
D: TRBD2
size: many
V: TRBV7-2

CDR3: CASSERTGVNTGELFF
DNA: TGTGCCAGCAGTGAACGGACAGGGGTGAACACCGGGGAGCTGTTTTTT
J: TRBJ2-2
D: TRBD1
size: many
V: TRBV6-1

CDR3: CASSFSLAGGPSTDTQYF
DNA: TGTGCCAGCAGTTTCAGTCTAGCGGGAGGGCCTAGCACAGATACGCAGTATTTT
J: TRBJ2-3
D: TRBD2
size: many
V: TRBV27

CDR3: CASSLTESRHYEQYF
DNA: TGTGCCAGCAGCTTGACAGAATCCCGTCACTACGAGCAGTACTTC
J: TRBJ2-7
D: .
size: many
V: TRBV7-2

CDR3: CASSPSENIQYF
DNA: TGTGCCAGCAGCCCCTCGGAAAACATTCAGTACTTC
J: TRBJ2-4
D: .
size: many
V: TRBV7-9

CDR3: CATSEGRENEQYF
DNA: TGTGCCACCAGTGAAGGAAGGGAAAACGAGCAGTACTTC
J: TRBJ2-7
D: .
size: many
V: TRBV24-1

CDR3: CSALSRGSGTDTQYF
DNA: TGCAGTGCTCTAAGCCGGGGTAGCGGCACAGATACGCAGTATTTT
J: TRBJ2-3
D: .
size: many
V: TRBV20-1

CDR3: CASSPILGLAIYEQYF
DNA: TGTGCCAGCAGCCCTATACTCGGACTAGCTATATACGAGCAGTACTTC
J: TRBJ2-7
D: TRBD2
size: many
V: TRBV6-5

CDR3: CASSDGVTQYF
DNA: TGTGCCAGCAGTGATGGGGTAACGCAGTACTTC
J: TRBJ2-7
D: .
size: many
V: TRBV25-1

CDR3: CASSLTGSWETQYF
DNA: TGTGCCAGCAGCTTAACAGGGTCATGGGAGACCCAGTACTTC
J: TRBJ2-5
D: .
size: many
V: TRBV7-8

CDR3: CSAKGDPPEQFF
DNA: TGCAGTGCTAAAGGTGACCCGCCAGAGCAGTTCTTC
J: TRBJ2-1
D: .
size: many
V: TRBV20-1

CDR3: CASRISAGEGEQFF
DNA: TGTGCCAGCAGAATTTCTGCGGGAGAGGGGGAGCAGTTCTTC
J: TRBJ2-1
D: TRBD2
size: many
V: TRBV2

CDR3: CSATATSYEQYF
DNA: TGCAGTGCTACCGCGACTAGCTACGAGCAGTACTTC
J: TRBJ2-7
D: .
size: many
V: TRBV20-1

CDR3: CASRGTNTEAFF
DNA: TGTGCCAGCAGGGGGACGAACACTGAAGCTTTCTTT
J: TRBJ1-1
D: .
size: many
V: TRBV27

CDR3: CASSGLAGVGEQYF
DNA: TGTGCCAGCAGCGGATTAGCGGGAGTGGGCGAGCAGTACTTC
J: TRBJ2-7
D: TRBD2
size: many
V: TRBV9

CDR3: CASSLLAYEQYF
DNA: TGTGCCAGCAGTTTATTAGCCTACGAGCAGTACTTC
J: TRBJ2-7
D: .
size: many
V: TRBV12-3/TRBV12-4

CDR3: CASMGGTSGFLYNEQFF
DNA: TGTGCCAGCATGGGCGGGACTAGCGGGTTCTTGTACAATGAGCAGTTCTTC
J: TRBJ2-1
D: TRBD2
size: many
V: TRBV6-2/TRBV6-3

CDR3: CASSSSRTSGRDEQYF
DNA: TGTGCCAGCAGCTCATCCCGGACTAGCGGGAGGGACGAGCAGTACTTC
J: TRBJ2-7
D: TRBD2
size: many
V: TRBV5-8

CDR3: CSARDRGYEQYF
DNA: TGCAGCGCTCGGGACAGGGGATACGAGCAGTACTTC
J: TRBJ2-7
D: TRBD1
size: many
V: TRBV29-1

CDR3: CASRDGLNTGELFF
DNA: TGTGCCAGCAGGGACGGGCTGAACACCGGGGAGCTGTTTTTT
J: TRBJ2-2
D: .
size: many
V: TRBV27

CDR3: CASSVQGPAMDGYTF
DNA: TGTGCCAGCAGCGTCCAGGGTCCAGCTATGGATGGCTACACCTTC
J: TRBJ1-2
D: .
size: many
V: TRBV11-2

CDR3: CASSHGRATSSGRGDEQFF
DNA: TGTGCCAGCAGCCACGGCAGGGCAACTAGTAGCGGGAGGGGCGATGAGCAGTTCTTC
J: TRBJ2-1
D: TRBD2
size: many
V: TRBV7-6

CDR3: CASSLAGTTGGEQYF
DNA: TGCGCCAGCAGCTTGGCGGGGACTACAGGAGGCGAGCAGTACTTC
J: TRBJ2-7
D: TRBD2
size: many
V: TRBV5-1

CDR3: CASSFSGSMPGETQYF
DNA: TGTGCCAGCAGCTTCAGCGGGAGTATGCCTGGGGAGACCCAGTACTTC
J: TRBJ2-5
D: TRBD2
size: many
V: TRBV7-2

CDR3: CASSLYREDRDEQFF
DNA: TGTGCCAGCAGCCTTTACAGGGAGGATAGGGATGAGCAGTTCTTC
J: TRBJ2-1
D: .
size: many
V: TRBV6-2/TRBV6-3

CDR3: CASKPGSGLSYNEQFF
DNA: TGTGCCAGCAAGCCGGGGAGCGGGCTTTCCTACAATGAGCAGTTCTTC
J: TRBJ2-1
D: .
size: many
V: TRBV7-9

CDR3: CSAREGVYTDTQYF
DNA: TGCAGTGCTAGGGAGGGGGTCTACACAGATACGCAGTATTTT
J: TRBJ2-3
D: .
size: many
V: TRBV20-1

CDR3: CASSYPQGIEAFF
DNA: TGTGCCAGCAGTTACCCACAGGGGATTGAAGCTTTCTTT
J: TRBJ1-1
D: TRBD1
size: few
V: TRBV6-6

CDR3: CAISDSGGSSYEQYF
DNA: TGTGCCATCAGTGATAGCGGGGGGAGCTCCTACGAGCAGTACTTC
J: TRBJ2-7
D: TRBD2
size: many
V: TRBV10-3